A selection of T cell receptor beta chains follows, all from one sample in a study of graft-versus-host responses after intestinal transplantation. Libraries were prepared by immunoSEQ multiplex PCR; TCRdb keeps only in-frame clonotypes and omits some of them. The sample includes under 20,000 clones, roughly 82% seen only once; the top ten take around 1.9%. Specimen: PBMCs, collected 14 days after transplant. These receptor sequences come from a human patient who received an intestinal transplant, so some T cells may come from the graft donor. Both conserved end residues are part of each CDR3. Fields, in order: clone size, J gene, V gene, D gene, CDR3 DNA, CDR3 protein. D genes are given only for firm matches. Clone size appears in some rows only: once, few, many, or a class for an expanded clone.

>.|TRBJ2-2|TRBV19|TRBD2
TGTGCCAGTCAGGGTCTAGCGGGGGCGAACACCGGGGAGCTGTTTTTT
CASQGLAGANTGELFF
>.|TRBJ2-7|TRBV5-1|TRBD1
TGCGCCAGCAGCTTGATGGGACAGGGAAGTCCCTACGAGCAGTACTTC
CASSLMGQGSPYEQYF
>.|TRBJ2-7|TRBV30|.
TGTGCCTGGAGTACTACAGGTGTCACCTACGAGCAGTACTTC
CAWSTTGVTYEQYF
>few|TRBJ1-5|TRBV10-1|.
TGCGCCAGCAGATGCCGGGACCTCAATTGGGGGGCGCCTCAGCCCCAGCATTTT
CASRCRDLNWGAPQPQHF
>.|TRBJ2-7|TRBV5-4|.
TGTGCCAGCAGCCCCAACCAGGGGTACGAGCAGTACTTC
CASSPNQGYEQYF
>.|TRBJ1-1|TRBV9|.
TGTGCCAGCAGCCCAGAGGGGGGTGGGGGACTGAACACTGAAGCTTTCTTT
CASSPEGGGGLNTEAFF
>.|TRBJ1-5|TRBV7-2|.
TGTGCCAGCAGCTTAAGGGAGGGGAGACAGCCCCAGCATTTT
CASSLREGRQPQHF
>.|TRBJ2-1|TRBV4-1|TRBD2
TGCGCCAGCAGCCAAAGACTAGCGGAGTTCTCCTACAATGAGCAGTTCTTC
CASSQRLAEFSYNEQFF
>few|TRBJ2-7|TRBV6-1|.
TGTGCCAGCAGTGTCGGCCGGGGAACCTACGAGCAGTACTTC
CASSVGRGTYEQYF
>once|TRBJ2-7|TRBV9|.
TGTGCCAGCAGCGCAGCGGCGGGCTACGAGCAGTACTTC
CASSAAAGYEQYF
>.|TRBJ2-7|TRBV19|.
TGTGCCAGTAGTATGAAGGGGTACGAGCAGTACTTC
CASSMKGYEQYF
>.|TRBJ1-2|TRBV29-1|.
TGCAGCGTTGAAGATGACAGGACAACTAACTATGGCTACACCTTC
CSVEDDRTTNYGYTF
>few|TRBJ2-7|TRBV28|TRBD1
TGTGCCACCGACTCCGGGACAGGGGACTACGAGCAGTACTTC
CATDSGTGDYEQYF
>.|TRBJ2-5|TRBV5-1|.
TGCGCCAGCAGCTTGTCCAGGGTATGGTACCAAGAGACCCAGTACTTC
CASSLSRVWYQETQYF
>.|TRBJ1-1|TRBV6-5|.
TGTGCCAGCAGTTACTTAGGGAGTGGCACTGAAGCTTTCTTT
CASSYLGSGTEAFF
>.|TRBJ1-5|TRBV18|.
TGTGCCAGCTCACCCGGGGCGGAGCCCCAGCATTTT
CASSPGAEPQHF